A single sample gave rise to the 8 T cell receptor beta chains below, sequenced in a study of CD8 T cells in ankylosing spondylitis. TCRdb re-analysed the 5' RACE reads in MiXCR, keeping a single row per CDR3 protein. The sample carries 39,000 or so distinct CDR3 sequences, roughly 3% recorded once. The specimen sequenced was blood, either unsorted or a sorted T cell fraction (not recorded which). The source of these receptors is a male donor with ankylosing spondylitis or in good health (not recorded which).

At least ten counts were recorded for this clonotype. The V call is TRBV9, the J call TRBJ2-1; D remains ambiguous. The V gene lost 0 bases and the J gene lost 4 bases, with 11 bases spanning the gap. Germline CDR1 reads SGDLS; CDR2 reads YYNGEE. This CDR3 contains 15 residues. For the CDR3, the DNA is TGTGCCAGCAGCGTAGGACGCCCCACATACAATGAGCAGTTCTTC. Translation gives CASSVGRPTYNEQFF. Full variable domain (missing parts from reference TRBV9 and TRBJ2-1): DSGVTQTPKHLITATGQRVTLRCSPRSGDLSVYWYQQSLDQGLQFLIQYYNGEERAKGNILERFSAQQFPDLHSELNLSSLELGDSALYFCASSVGRPTYNEQFFGPGTRLTVL.

This clonotype has a count of ten or more. This CDR3 is CASSRTGTSGGAGETQYF. The CDR3 coding sequence is TGTGCCAGCAGCCGCACCGGGACTAGCGGGGGGGCCGGAGAGACCCAGTACTTC. J is TRBJ2-5 and V is TRBV9; TRBD2 agrees at 16 bases. Germline CDR1 and CDR2: SGDLS and YYNGEE. V lost 4 bases, J lost 4 bases, and 10 bases stayed unmatched. The CDR3 runs 18 residues.

This clonotype was seen many times. CDR3 nucleotides: TGTGCCAGCAGCACACTGGACAGGGGGGGAGATACGCAGTATTTT. It is translated as CASSTLDRGGDTQYF. The chain couples TRBV9 to TRBJ2-3; 10 bases map to TRBD1. V shed 4 bases and J 5 bases; nucleotides not matched to a gene: 7. The CDR3 consists of 15 residues. Germline lookup yields CDR1 SGDLS and CDR2 YYNGEE.

This clonotype appeared many times. At one of its ends the junction is not consistent with the germline gene, which may arise from a read error. The chain recombines TRBV9 with TRBJ2-5; no clear D. Germline loops: CDR1 SGDLS, CDR2 YYNGEE. The CDR3 covers 11 residues. The CDR3 bases are TGTGCCAGCGGCGTACAAGAGACCCAGTACTTC. Amino acid sequence: CASGVQETQYF.

This clonotype was observed many times. The V and J genes are TRBV7-6 and TRBJ2-5; D is ambiguous. Germline V gives CDR1 SGHVS, CDR2 FNYEAQ. This CDR3 has 15 amino acids. Trimming stripped 5 bases from V and 3 bases from J, with 16 bases between. CDR3 residues: CASSPSRRVKETQYF. The CDR3 region has the DNA TGTGCCAGCAGCCCGAGCAGACGGGTTAAAGAGACCCAGTACTTC.

This clonotype was observed a handful of times. The chain has TRBV9 and TRBJ2-1, with D perhaps assigned TRBD1 or TRBD2 (5 bases each). This CDR3 contains 16 residues. V was clipped by 2 bases and J by 5 bases, with 17 bases between them. The germline CDR1 and CDR2 sequences are SGDLS and YYNGEE. In DNA form, the CDR3 reads TGTGCCAGCAGCGTGAGGGACCCAGCGACGAACAATGAGCAGTTCTTC. This codes for CASSVRDPATNNEQFF.

In its sample, this clonotype was seen many times. The chain has TRBV9 and TRBJ2-3; unclear D gene. V was shortened by 2 bases and J by 3 bases, with 10 bases between the two germline ends. Per the germline V gene, CDR1 is SGDLS and CDR2 is YYNGEE. There are 14 residues in the CDR3. The CDR3 reads CASSVLEKTDTQYF. The DNA for the CDR3 is TGTGCCAGCAGCGTCCTGGAAAAGACAGATACGCAGTATTTT.

This clonotype was seen at least ten times. This chain links TRBV9 with TRBJ2-3; D gene ambiguous. The germline V and J ends were trimmed by 6 bases and 4 bases, with 9 bases remaining between them. The CDR3 length is 12 residues. The germline V gene encodes CDR1 SGDLS and CDR2 YYNGEE. CDR3 in DNA: TGTGCCAGCAAAGCGTTGGCAGATACGCAGTATTTT. It codes for CASKALADTQYF.